This TCR beta chain was sequenced during a study of a mutant IDH1 vaccine in newly diagnosed glioma. Study information: Vaccine dosing followed radiotherapy by 4-6 weeks, or accompanied temozolomide cycles. Radiotherapy, temozolomide, or both had been given previously, and both were given to most.

Findings of the study overall: Apparently, pseudoprogression bore no relation to changes among the top peripheral T cell clonotypes.

Turning to this clone: Antigen specificity is unknown.

This sample's time point: week 11, during vaccination. One vaccine dose held 300 ug of mutant IDH1 20-mer peptide and came with topical imiquimod. Using immunoSEQ multiplex PCR, the repertoire was profiled, and TCRdb retains in-frame clones only, with some absent. This sample carries around 130,000 clones, about 82% of them seen once, and the ten largest clones take less than 7%. The germline gives CDR1 MNHNS, CDR2 SASEGT. Trimming removed 0 bases from V and 7 bases from J, with 10 bases in between. The CDR3 loop spans 14 amino acids. Sequencing was performed on PBMCs, taken from a glioma patient whose treatment included an IDH1 peptide vaccine. This chain joins TRBV6-1 and TRBJ2-1; D is perhaps TRBD2 (6 bases). The receptor comes from a man aged 40-49 years with glioma. DNA of the CDR3: TGTGCCAGCAGTGAAGCGCTTCGGGGGAATGAGCAGTTCTTC. This encodes CASSEALRGNEQFF.